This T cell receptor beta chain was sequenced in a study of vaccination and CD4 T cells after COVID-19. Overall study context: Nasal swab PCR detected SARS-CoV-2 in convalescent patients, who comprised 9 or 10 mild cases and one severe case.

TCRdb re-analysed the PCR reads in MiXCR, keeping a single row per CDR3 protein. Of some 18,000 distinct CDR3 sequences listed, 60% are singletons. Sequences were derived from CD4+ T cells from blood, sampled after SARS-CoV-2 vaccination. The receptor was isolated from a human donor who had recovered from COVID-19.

CDR3 coding DNA: TGTGCCAGCAGCCCGGGACTAGCGGAGGAAGAGACCCAGTACTTC. Protein: CASSPGLAEEETQYF. The V call is TRBV14, the J call TRBJ2-5, with 11 positions matching TRBD2. The trim removed 4 bases at V and 3 bases at J, leaving 4 bases unmatched. The CDR3 runs to 15 residues. Germline V CDR1 and CDR2: SGHDN, FVKESK.